This is a list of T cell receptor beta chains from one sample in a study of low-dose radiotherapy and immunotherapy resistance in tumors. TCRdb used MiXCR to reprocess the reads, holding one entry per CDR3 protein. Of about 100,000 distinct CDR3 sequences listed, about 20% are singletons. The sequencing here drew on PBMCs, taken after low-dose radiotherapy plus immunotherapy. The receptors were gathered from a male donor with prostate cancer. CDR3s include the opening cysteine and the closing phenylalanine or tryptophan. D genes are given only for firm matches. The listing skips clone size in some rows; elsewhere it reads once, few, many or a size class.

many	TRBV4-1	.	TRBJ1-5	TGCGCCAGCAGCCAAGGTAGAGGTAGCAATCAGCCCCAGCATTTT	CASSQGRGSNQPQHF
many	TRBV20-1	TRBD1	TRBJ1-5	TGCAGTGCTAGACCCACCCAGGGGGCCTTCAATCAGCCCCAGCATTTT	CSARPTQGAFNQPQHF
many	TRBV11-2	.	TRBJ2-5	TGTGCCAGCAGCTTTGGGTCTAGACAAGAGACCCAGTACTTC	CASSFGSRQETQYF
many	TRBV6-2/TRBV6-3	TRBD2	TRBJ2-3	TGTGCCAGCACCGGGACTAGCGGGGGCCATACGCAGTATTTT	CASTGTSGGHTQYF
.	TRBV29-1	.	TRBJ1-2	TGCAGCGTTGAAGATGGTTGGTCCCGGGACGTCTATGGCTACACCTTC	CSVEDGWSRDVYGYTF
many	TRBV7-9	.	TRBJ2-7	TGTGCCAGCAGCTTATCGGCCTACGAGCAGTACTTC	CASSLSAYEQYF
many	TRBV20-1	.	TRBJ2-5	TGCAGTGGGCTCACCCAAGAGACCCAGTACTTC	CSGLTQETQYF
many	TRBV11-1	.	TRBJ2-3	TGTGCCAGCAGCTTAGGGGGGACCCTCAGGAGGGATACGCAGTATTTT	CASSLGGTLRRDTQYF
many	TRBV29-1	.	TRBJ1-1	TGCAGCGTTACGACAGGGAACACTGAAGCTTTCTTT	CSVTTGNTEAFF
.	TRBV19	.	TRBJ2-6	TGTGCCAGTAGTATGTCTACTGGGGCCAACGTCCTGACTTTC	CASSMSTGANVLTF
many	TRBV12-5	TRBD1	TRBJ1-5	TGTGCTAGTGGTTTAAATGGGCAGGGGGGCAATCAGCCCCAGCATTTT	CASGLNGQGGNQPQHF
many	TRBV5-1	.	TRBJ2-1	TGCGCCAGCAGCGAGGGGACGAACAATGAGCAGTTCTTC	CASSEGTNNEQFF